The clone carrying this T cell receptor beta chain was found many times. Its specificity is not known. The data stem from a study of human T cells and chemical hapten exposure. Study context: Among samples, TCR yields varied mainly because of small differences in pooled library volume.

Germline CDR1 and CDR2: SGHRS and YFSETQ. V lost 3 bases and J 0 bases, leaving 27 bases between the germline ends. The CDR3 has 20 amino acids. Whole blood, unfractionated, served as the material for total RNA extraction. Findings and caveats of the study: Sensitizing to DPC left TCRs with a frequency above 1 in 1000 unaltered.

The library labeled individual cDNA molecules by adding unique molecular identifiers to them. Original processing notes: Just over 95,000 TCRs per sample was the median, with a range of about 20,000 to 690,600. MiXCR, run by TCRdb on the 5' RACE reads, gives a single entry per CDR3 protein. The V and J calls shown here were made by TCRdb, not taken from the authors' results. The sample lists about 81,000 distinct CDR3 sequences, 7% to 8% occurring once. J is TRBJ1-1 and V is TRBV5-1; D remains unclear. The sequence derives from a male donor in good health. The CDR3 is CASSWWDSEAMYDLNTEAFF. CDR3 DNA sequence: TGCGCCAGCAGCTGGTGGGATAGTGAAGCTATGTACGACTTGAACACTGAAGCTTTCTTT.